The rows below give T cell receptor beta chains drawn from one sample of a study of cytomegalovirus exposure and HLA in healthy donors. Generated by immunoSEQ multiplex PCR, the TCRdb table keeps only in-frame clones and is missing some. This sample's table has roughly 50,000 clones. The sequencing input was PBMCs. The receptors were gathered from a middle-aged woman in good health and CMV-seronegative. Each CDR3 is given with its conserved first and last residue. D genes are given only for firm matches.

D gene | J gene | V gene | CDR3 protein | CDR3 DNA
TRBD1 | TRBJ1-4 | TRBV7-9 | CASSLGQGGRSTNEKLFF | TGTGCCAGCAGCTTAGGACAGGGGGGACGGTCAACTAATGAAAAACTGTTTTTT
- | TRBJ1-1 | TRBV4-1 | CASSRQGTDTEAFF | TGCGCCAGCAGCCGCCAGGGTACGGACACTGAAGCTTTCTTT
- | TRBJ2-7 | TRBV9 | CASSVDIGYEQYF | TGTGCCAGCAGCGTAGATATCGGCTACGAGCAGTACTTC
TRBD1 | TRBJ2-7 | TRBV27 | CASRRSTGGGQYF | TGTGCCAGCAGACGTTCGACAGGGGGCGGGCAGTACTTC
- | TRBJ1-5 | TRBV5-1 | CASRQAVGPNQPQHF | TGCGCCAGCAGGCAGGCCGTGGGGCCTAATCAGCCCCAGCATTTT
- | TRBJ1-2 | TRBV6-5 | CASSYSTRLDTGGYTF | TGTGCCAGCAGTTACTCGACTCGCCTGGATACTGGTGGCTACACCTTC
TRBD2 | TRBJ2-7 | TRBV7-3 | CASSLSGRAAEEQYF | TGTGCCAGCAGCTTGAGCGGGAGGGCCGCGGAAGAGCAGTACTTC
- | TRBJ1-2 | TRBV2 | CASSERGGGYGYTF | TGTGCCAGCAGTGAAAGGGGGGGTGGCTATGGCTACACCTTC
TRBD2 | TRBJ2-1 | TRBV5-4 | CASASAGALDNEQFF | TGTGCCAGTGCCTCCGCGGGAGCCTTGGACAATGAGCAGTTCTTC
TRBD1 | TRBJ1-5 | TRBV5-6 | CASSSTGMGNQPQHF | TGTGCCAGCAGCTCGACAGGGATGGGGAATCAGCCCCAGCATTTT
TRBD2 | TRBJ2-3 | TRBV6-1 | CASTMTSGSTDTQYF | TGTGCCAGCACCATGACTAGCGGGAGCACAGATACGCAGTATTTT
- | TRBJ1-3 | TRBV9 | CASSAGDPSGNTIYF | TGTGCCAGCAGCGCAGGGGACCCCTCTGGAAACACCATATATTTT
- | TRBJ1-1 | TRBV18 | CASSVHREVNTEAFF | TGTGCCAGCTCCGTCCACCGGGAGGTGAACACTGAAGCTTTCTTT
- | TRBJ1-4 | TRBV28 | CASSSPPTAGEKLFF | TGTGCCAGCAGTTCCCCCCCGACAGCGGGGGAAAAACTGTTTTTT
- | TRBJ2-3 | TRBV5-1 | CASSLGRGGTDKQYF | TGCGCCAGCAGCTTGGGGCGTGGAGGGACAGATAAGCAGTATTTT
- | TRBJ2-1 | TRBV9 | CASSPPRAASAYNEQFF | TGTGCCAGCAGCCCCCCCCGCGCGGCTAGCGCCTACAATGAGCAGTTCTTC
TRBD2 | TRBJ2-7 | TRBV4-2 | CASSPGRGGFGNEQYF | TGTGCCAGCAGCCCGGGACGGGGAGGGTTTGGCAACGAGCAGTACTTC
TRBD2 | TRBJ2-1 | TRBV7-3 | CASSSTGLGREGSYNEQFF | TGTGCCAGCAGCTCGACGGGACTAGGGCGGGAGGGCTCCTACAATGAGCAGTTCTTC
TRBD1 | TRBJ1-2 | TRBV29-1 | CSKYEPGGGYTF | TGCAGCAAATACGAACCAGGGGGCGGCTACACCTTC
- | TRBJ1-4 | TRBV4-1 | CASSQGQVAEKLFF | TGCGCCAGCAGCCAAGGACAGGTTGCGGAAAAACTGTTTTTT
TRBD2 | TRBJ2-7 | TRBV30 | CAWERLAGFYEQYF | TGTGCCTGGGAGAGGCTAGCGGGATTCTACGAGCAGTACTTC
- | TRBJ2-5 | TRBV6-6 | CASSYSTAQETQYF | TGTGCCAGCAGTTACTCCACAGCACAAGAGACCCAGTACTTC
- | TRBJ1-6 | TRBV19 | CASGEGILSPLHF | TGTGCCAGCGGGGAAGGAATTCTTTCACCCCTCCACTTT
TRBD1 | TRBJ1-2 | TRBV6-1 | CASRDPTGLRSYTF | TGTGCCAGCAGAGATCCGACAGGGCTACGCAGTTACACCTTC